The 2 T cell receptor beta chains given below trace back to one sample, sequenced in a study of T cell responses to AZD1222 COVID-19 vaccine listed by TCRdb under 2021. The sample's time point, from its label and the paper: about 28 days (+/-7) after the second vaccine dose. Libraries came from the immunoSEQ multiplex PCR assay. This is the immuneACCESS table as TCRdb keeps it, with only in-frame sequences that have V and J called. A part of the clones is gone; compared with another copy, unresolved V genes explain less than half, and the rest is unexplained. Counted in this sample were about 160,000 clones; 70% to 90% of them appeared once. The ten largest clones add up to over 4% of the sample. The material was peripheral blood, obtained 28 days after the second AZD1222 dose. These receptors came from an adult who received the AZD1222 COVID-19 vaccine.

This chain uses TRBV7-2 with TRBJ2-1, with 7 bases fitting TRBD1. CDR3 length: 12 amino acids. In germline, CDR1 is SGHTA, CDR2 FQGNSA. Trimming removed 5 bases from V and 10 bases from J; junction bases left unmatched: 5. This chain's CDR3 is CASSPTGAEQFF. The CDR3 coding sequence is TGTGCCAGCAGCCCAACAGGGGCCGAGCAGTTCTTC.

The chain has TRBV7-2 and TRBJ1-2; a weak D match, TRBD1 (5 bases). V lost 3 bases and J 0 bases, leaving 14 bases between the germline ends. Germline assignment: CDR1 SGHTA and CDR2 FQGNSA. The CDR3 length is 16 residues. The CDR3 here is CASSLKGAPTNYGYTF. The CDR3 DNA reads as TGTGCCAGCAGCTTGAAAGGGGCCCCGACTAACTATGGCTACACCTTC.